The 32 T cell receptor beta chains below were found in one sample sequenced in a study of T cell responses to AZD1222 COVID-19 vaccine. Only in-frame clones appear in the TCRdb table, and some are missing; sequencing was by immunoSEQ multiplex PCR. This table has over 150,000 clones, 75% to 90% appearing once. The sample was peripheral blood, taken on day 0 of AZD1222 vaccination. The receptors were gathered from an adult in good health.

This chain connects TRBV5-1 to TRBJ2-1; TRBD2 is a possible D gene (6 bases). The CDR3 runs to 18 residues. V gave up 7 bases and J gave up 0 bases, with 23 bases separating them. Germline loops: CDR1 SGHRS, CDR2 YFSETQ. The CDR3 sequence: CASRGGQRGISSYNEQFF. CDR3 coding DNA: TGCGCCAGCCGCGGAGGTCAGCGCGGGATCAGCTCCTACAATGAGCAGTTCTTC.

The chain is built from TRBV20-1 and TRBJ2-5, with D perhaps TRBD1 or TRBD2 (6 bases each). CDR1 and CDR2 (germline): DFQATT, SNEGSKA (reference sequence). The CDR3 spans 18 residues. Trimming took 7 bases from V and 11 from J, leaving 38 bases between them. CDR3 bases: TGCAGTGTTACTGATATGGGGATGGGGGGCTCCCTCTCGGAGGGTCAGTACTTC. Its protein product is CSVTDMGMGGSLSEGQYF.

V gene TRBV20-1 combines with J gene TRBJ1-5; a possible D gene is TRBD1 (6 bases). The CDR3 runs to 14 residues. V lost 3 bases, J lost 1 base, and 10 bases lay in between. CDR1 is DFQATT and CDR2 is SNEGSKA in the germline V gene (reference sequence). The CDR3: CSASRGQSNQPQHF. DNA of the CDR3: TGCAGTGCTAGTCGGGGGCAGAGCAATCAGCCCCAGCATTTT.

J is TRBJ2-7 and V is TRBV5-4, with a tentative D call TRBD2 (6 bases). V lost 0 bases and J 2 bases, leaving 12 bases between the germline ends. Germline lookup yields CDR1 SGHNT and CDR2 YYREEE (reference sequence). The CDR3 consists of 15 residues. CDR3 sequence: CASSLGRETAYEQYF. The CDR3 bases are TGTGCCAGCAGCTTGGGACGGGAGACGGCCTACGAGCAGTACTTC. The whole variable domain, filled in from reference TRBV5-4 and TRBJ2-7, reads ETGVTQSPTHLIKTRGQQVTLRCSSQSGHNTVSWYQQALGQGPQFIFQYYREEENGRGNFPPRFSGLQFPNYSSELNVNALELDDSALYLCASSLGRETAYEQYFGPGTRLTVT.

The chain combines TRBV5-4 with TRBJ2-7; TRBD2 is a possible D gene (6 bases). Trimming removed 1 base at V and 6 bases at J, with 11 bases between. CDR3 size: 13 residues. The germline V gene has CDR1 SGHNT and CDR2 YYREEE (reference sequence). CDR3 sequence (DNA): TGTGCCAGCAGCTTGTGGGGGGTGGTCGAGCAGTACTTC. Translating it yields CASSLWGVVEQYF.

The rearrangement joins TRBV11-2 to TRBJ2-7; D unclear. Germline V gene lookup returns CDR1 SGHAT and CDR2 FQNNGV. The V and J ends lost 8 bases and 8 bases respectively, with 16 bases between them. This CDR3 has 12 residues. The CDR3 DNA sequence: TGTGCCAGCGGATATAAGGACGTACAGCAGTACTTC. This translates into CASGYKDVQQYF.

The rearrangement joins TRBV19 to TRBJ1-5; a weak D match, TRBD1 (5 bases). Germline V lookup: CDR1 LNHDA, CDR2 SQIVND (reference sequence). The CDR3 is 15 amino acids. V was clipped by 6 bases and J by 7 bases, with 19 bases between them. CDR3 nucleotides: TGTGCCAGTAGGCCGCTCGGGGGGTTAGGGCAGCCCCAGCATTTT. Its translation is CASRPLGGLGQPQHF.

The chain recombines TRBV2 with TRBJ2-3; 7 bases fit TRBD2. The V and J ends lost 8 bases and 8 bases, in that order; junction bases with no gene match: 10. The germline V gene has CDR1 SNHLY and CDR2 FYNNEI. The CDR3 is made up of 13 amino acids. For the CDR3, the DNA is TGTGCCAGCTTAAGACTAGCCTTAGGTACGCAGTATTTT. Its protein product is CASLRLALGTQYF.

This sequence joins TRBV24-1 and TRBJ1-2, with a weak D call TRBD1 (5 bases). The CDR3 runs to 16 residues. Germline lookup yields CDR1 KGHDR and CDR2 SFDVKD. With 5 bases removed from V and 5 bases from J, the gap between germline ends came to 20 bases. The CDR3 DNA follows: TGTGCCACCAGTGCCCCGCCAGGGAGGCTACTATATGGCTACACCTTC. Translated: CATSAPPGRLLYGYTF.

This sequence joins TRBV5-6 and TRBJ2-3, with D perhaps TRBD1 or TRBD2 (5 bases each). This CDR3 is built from 15 residues. Germline V lookup: CDR1 SGHDT, CDR2 YYEEEE. V gave up 3 bases and J gave up 2 bases, with 13 bases separating them. The CDR3 region is CASSSMGVATDTQYF. CDR3 sequence (DNA): TGTGCCAGCAGCTCTATGGGGGTAGCCACAGATACGCAGTATTTT.

This chain links TRBV20-1 with TRBJ1-2, with 8 nucleotides matching TRBD1. V trimming: 3 bases; J trimming: 12 bases; junction bases outside the gene matches: 9. This CDR3 has 12 residues. Germline V lookup: CDR1 DFQATT, CDR2 SNEGSKA (reference sequence). CDR3 protein: CSASTQGAYHTF. CDR3 nucleotide sequence: TGCAGTGCTAGTACTCAGGGGGCTTACCACACCTTC.

The chain links TRBV7-2 to TRBJ2-7; 8 nucleotides agree with TRBD2. Germline V lookup: CDR1 SGHTA, CDR2 FQGNSA. The CDR3 contains 15 residues. V was pared by 1 base and J by 5 bases, with 7 bases of the junction left unmatched. CDR3 sequence reads: CASSLDGGRFNEQYF. The CDR3 DNA is TGTGCCAGCAGCTTAGATGGCGGGAGGTTTAACGAGCAGTACTTC.

The chain is built from TRBV6-5 and TRBJ1-1, with D perhaps TRBD1 (6 bases). This CDR3 has 14 amino acids. Looked up from germline, CDR1 is MNHEY and CDR2 is SVGAGI. Trimming removed 6 bases from V and 2 bases from J, with 13 bases in between. CDR3 loop: CASSELGANTEAFF. As DNA, the CDR3 is TGTGCCAGCAGCGAGTTGGGGGCAAACACTGAAGCTTTCTTT.

This clone was detected once. The rearrangement uses TRBV7-9 and TRBJ1-4; D gene ambiguous. Trimming stripped 7 bases from V and 5 bases from J, with 14 bases between. In germline, CDR1 is SEHNR, CDR2 FQNEAQ (reference sequence). The CDR3 sequence is 14 residues long. The CDR3 loop reads CASTSDGRNEKLFF. CDR3 DNA sequence: TGTGCCAGCACCTCGGACGGTCGAAATGAAAAACTGTTTTTT.

The J gene is TRBJ2-5, the V gene TRBV5-4, with a possible D match to TRBD1 (6 bases). Trimming took off 2 bases at V and 9 bases at J, with 17 bases between the two ends. The germline gives CDR1 SGHNT, CDR2 YYREEE (reference sequence). The CDR3 has 14 residues. CDR3 protein: CASSFNRAQGAQYF. DNA for the CDR3: TGTGCCAGCAGCTTTAACAGGGCCCAAGGGGCCCAGTACTTC.

This clone showed up just once. The chain joins TRBV3-1 (or the pseudogene TRBV3-2) to TRBJ2-1, with D perhaps TRBD2 (7 bases). The germline CDR1 and CDR2 sequences are LGHDT and YNNKEL (reference sequence). CDR3 length: 13 residues. Trimming pared 8 bases from V and 9 bases from J, leaving 17 bases between. The CDR3 region is CASGRGGLREQFF. In DNA form, the CDR3 reads TGTGCCAGCGGGAGGGGGGGACTCCGTGAGCAGTTCTTC.

This chain uses TRBV5-1 with TRBJ2-1; D unresolved. The CDR3 length is 13 residues. V was cut by 1 base and J by 5 bases, with 7 bases left in between. Germline CDR1 and CDR2: SGHRS and YFSETQ. The CDR3 DNA is TGCGCCAGCAGCTTGAGTACCAACAATGAGCAGTTCTTC. Its protein product is CASSLSTNNEQFF.

The chain combines TRBV7-9 with TRBJ1-4; 7 bases align to TRBD1. The trim removed 5 bases at V and 8 bases at J, leaving 11 bases unmatched. The CDR3 runs 15 residues. Germline CDR1 and CDR2: SEHNR and FQNEAQ (reference sequence). The CDR3 DNA reads TGTGCCAGCAGCCAAGGAGACAGGGATGGCGAAAAACTGTTTTTT. Residues: CASSQGDRDGEKLFF.

The chain employs TRBV18 and TRBJ2-2, with 12 nucleotides matching TRBD1. Germline-derived CDR1 and CDR2 are KGHSH and LQKENI. The CDR3 has 15 residues. The junction had 3 bases not matched to a gene; V was cut back by 6 bases and J by 4 bases. The CDR3 nucleotides are TGTGCCAGCTCGTGGGACAGGGGGCGCACCGGGGAGCTGTTTTTT. It encodes CASSWDRGRTGELFF.

The chain uses TRBV18 and TRBJ2-5, with 10 bases fitting TRBD2. The CDR3 loop spans 16 amino acids. J gave up 4 bases and V 5 bases, and 10 bases lay outside the gene matches. The germline CDR1 and CDR2 sequences are KGHSH and LQKENI. DNA for the CDR3: TGTGCCAGCTCAGGATCCGGAGGACTAGCGGTAGAGACCCAGTACTTC. This encodes CASSGSGGLAVETQYF.

The chain is built from TRBV6-5 and TRBJ1-4; 10 nucleotides match TRBD1. Looked up from germline, CDR1 is MNHEY and CDR2 is SVGAGI. V lost 6 bases, J lost 7 bases, and 5 bases stayed unmatched. CDR3 size: 14 residues. CDR3 in DNA: TGTGCCAGCAGAAGGGACAGGGGAGCTGAAAAACTGTTTTTT. It yields the protein CASRRDRGAEKLFF.

The chain recombines TRBV7-8 with TRBJ2-7; D is perhaps TRBD1 or TRBD2 (6 bases each). Trimming cost V 1 base and J 4 bases, with 17 bases left between them. The length of the CDR3 is 16 residues. Germline V CDR1 and CDR2: SGHVS, FQNEAQ. The CDR3 spells CASSLEGGHRAYEQYF. CDR3 sequence (DNA): TGTGCCAGCAGCTTAGAAGGAGGGCACAGGGCTTACGAGCAGTACTTC.

The chain has TRBV12-3 or TRBV12-4 and TRBJ2-5; the D gene could be TRBD1 or TRBD2 (5 bases each). V lost 2 bases and J lost 3, with 7 bases in between. CDR3 size: 13 residues. The DNA for the CDR3 is TGTGCCAGCAGTTTATGGGGGAAAGAGACCCAGTACTTC. It translates to CASSLWGKETQYF.

This clone appeared once. The chain employs TRBV7-9 and TRBJ2-1; D assignment may be TRBD1 or TRBD2 (6 bases each). The germline CDR1 and CDR2 sequences are SEHNR and FQNEAQ (reference sequence). V lost 5 bases and J lost 0, with 14 bases in between. This CDR3 contains 16 residues. The CDR3 region is CASSPLADSSYNEQFF. CDR3 bases: TGTGCCAGCAGCCCATTAGCGGACAGCTCCTACAATGAGCAGTTCTTC.

This clone was seen just once. Written as DNA, the CDR3 is TGTGCCAGCTCACCAGTTAATAGGGGTGGGCACTACGAGCAGTACTTC. Residues: CASSPVNRGGHYEQYF. The chain carries TRBV18 and TRBJ2-7; TRBD1 is a possible D gene (5 bases). Per germline, CDR1 KGHSH and CDR2 LQKENI. Trimming left V 2 bases short and J 3 bases short, with 17 bases between. The CDR3 is 16 amino acids. Full variable domain (outside the CDR3, taken from reference TRBV18 and TRBJ2-7): NAGVMQNPRHLVRRRGQEARLRCSPMKGHSHVYWYRQLPEEGLKFMVYLQKENIIDESGMPKERFSAEFPKEGPSILRIQQVVRGDSAAYFCASSPVNRGGHYEQYFGPGTRLTVT.

This clone was found a few times. The chain links TRBV11-2 to TRBJ2-7, with TRBD1 matching over 10 bases. The CDR3 runs 18 residues. V was clipped by 3 bases and J by 2 bases; unmatched bases: 13. Germline CDR1 and CDR2: SGHAT and FQNNGV. CDR3 protein: CASSFGTGVIVGTYEQYF. DNA of the CDR3: TGTGCCAGCAGCTTCGGGACAGGGGTTATTGTAGGGACCTACGAGCAGTACTTC. Based on the CDR3 plus reference TRBV11-2 and TRBJ2-7, the full variable domain is EAGVAQSPRYKIIEKRQSVAFWCNPISGHATLYWYQQILGQGPKLLIQFQNNGVVDDSQLPKDRFSAERLKGVDSTLKIQPAKLEDSAVYLCASSFGTGVIVGTYEQYFGPGTRLTVT.

This clone was seen a handful of times. The V and J genes are TRBV2 and TRBJ1-2, with TRBD1 as a possible D gene (6 bases). Trimming removed 3 bases at V and 4 bases at J, with 9 bases between. The germline gives CDR1 SNHLY, CDR2 FYNNEI. This CDR3 spans 13 amino acids. The CDR3, as DNA: TGTGCCAGCAGTGACACAGGGCTCTATGGCTACACCTTC. This gives the protein CASSDTGLYGYTF.

The chain links TRBV6-2 or TRBV6-3 to TRBJ2-2; D is uncertain. The V end lost 4 bases, the J end lost 8 bases, and 8 bases lay between the germline ends. The CDR3 is 12 residues long. Germline-derived CDR1 and CDR2 are MNHEY and SVGEGT. CDR3 coding DNA: TGTGCCAGCAGTTTATTTCGGGGGGAGCTGTTTTTT. This encodes CASSLFRGELFF.

This clone has only a few counts. The gene calls are TRBV29-1 and TRBJ2-1; D perhaps matches TRBD2 (5 bases). Deletions cut 5 bases from V and 4 bases from J, with 18 bases between. Per germline, CDR1 SQVTM and CDR2 ANQGSEA. This CDR3 contains 15 residues. CDR3 nucleotides: TGCAGCGTTCCCCCCATCGAGGGCCCGTACAATGAGCAGTTCTTC. Encoded protein: CSVPPIEGPYNEQFF.

The chain is built from TRBV10-3 and TRBJ2-7, with 9 bases identical to TRBD1. The V gene end was trimmed by 7 bases and the J gene end by 2 bases; junction bases not matched to a gene: 6. Germline V gives CDR1 ENHRY, CDR2 SYGVKD. The CDR3 is made up of 14 amino acids. The CDR3 sequence: CAITVGQGPYEQYF. The CDR3 region has the DNA TGTGCCATCACCGTCGGACAGGGGCCCTACGAGCAGTACTTC.

V gene TRBV28 combines with J gene TRBJ1-2; D is ambiguous. This CDR3 has 15 amino acids. Germline CDR1 MDHEN, CDR2 SYDVKM. V was shortened by 2 bases and J by 0 bases, with 10 bases between the two germline ends. The CDR3 bases are TGTGCCAGCAGTTTAGGCACACGAACTAACTATGGCTACACCTTC. Its protein is CASSLGTRTNYGYTF.

The chain recombines TRBV3-1 (or the pseudogene TRBV3-2) with TRBJ1-6, with 7 nucleotides matching TRBD1. Germline CDR1 is LGHDT and CDR2 is YNNKEL (reference sequence). J gave up 10 bases and V 4 bases, and 13 bases lay outside the gene matches. The CDR3 has 16 residues. Here the CDR3 reads CASSLPGQARGSPLHF. Written as DNA, the CDR3 is TGTGCCAGCAGCCTACCCGGGCAGGCCAGGGGGTCACCCCTCCACTTT.